Listed below are T cell receptor beta chains from one sample, sequenced in a study of OX40 agonist ivuxolimab in advanced cancers. Sequenced by immunoSEQ multiplex PCR; TCRdb stores in-frame clones only, minus some. The sample comprises some 60,000 clones, about nine tenths of which are singletons, and about 1% rests with the top ten. Sequenced material: CD4+ or CD8+ T cells sorted from blood, taken in a trial of the OX40 agonist ivuxolimab. The receptors originated from an adult with an advanced solid tumor such as melanoma, head and neck, liver or kidney cancer. Each CDR3 is given with its conserved first and last residue. The D gene is left open where the match is weak. Some rows mark clone size as missing; the rest say once, few, many or name a class of expanded clone.

v_call	clone_size	d_call	j_call	cdr3_length	cdr3_nt	cdr3_aa
TRBV27	.	TRBD1	TRBJ1-2	16	TGTGCCAGCAGACAAGGGACAGGGGGCCCCTACTATGGCTACACCTTC	CASRQGTGGPYYGYTF
TRBV9	.	TRBD1	TRBJ1-5	16	TGTGCCAGCAGCGTAGGGCCAGGGGGGAGAACTCAGCCCCAGCATTTT	CASSVGPGGRTQPQHF
TRBV18	once	.	TRBJ1-4	15	TGTGCCAGCTCACCACCGGAAAGGCCGGGAGAAAAACTGTTTTTT	CASSPPERPGEKLFF
TRBV28	.	.	TRBJ1-5	19	TGTGCCAGCAGTTTCGGGTGGGTCAGGTCAAGTCGTCTGAATCAGCCCCAGCATTTT	CASSFGWVRSSRLNQPQHF
TRBV5-4	.	TRBD2	TRBJ2-3	17	TGTGCCAGCAGCTTGGGGGGAGGGACTAGCGGGACAGATACGCAGTATTTT	CASSLGGGTSGTDTQYF
TRBV5-1	.	TRBD2	TRBJ2-3	15	TGCGCCAGCAGCGTGGGACGGGGGGGCGCAGATACGCAGTATTTT	CASSVGRGGADTQYF
TRBV10-3	once	.	TRBJ2-5	12	TGTGCCATCAGTGAGTCTGGAGAGACCCAGTACTTC	CAISESGETQYF
TRBV28	.	.	TRBJ1-5	17	TGTGCCAGCAGTACTACCTCGGCCAGGTATAGCAATCAGCCCCAGCATTTT	CASSTTSARYSNQPQHF
TRBV2	few	TRBD1	TRBJ2-7	14	TGTGCCAGCAGTGTACAGGGGGGAGACTACGAGCAGTACTTC	CASSVQGGDYEQYF
TRBV7-2	once	TRBD2	TRBJ2-4	14	TGTGCCAGCAGCTTAGCGGGACTAAAAAACATTCAGTACTTC	CASSLAGLKNIQYF
TRBV5-6	.	.	TRBJ1-6	15	TGTGCCAGCAGCTTAGGGGACGGAAATAATTCACCCCTCCACTTT	CASSLGDGNNSPLHF
TRBV7-8	.	.	TRBJ2-7	14	TGTGCCAGCAGCCCGGGACGCTCGACCTACGAGCAGTACTTC	CASSPGRSTYEQYF
TRBV27	.	.	TRBJ2-1	16	TGTGCCAGCAGCCGCAGGGAAGCCCTCCTTTACAATGAGCAGTTCTTC	CASSRREALLYNEQFF
TRBV18	.	.	TRBJ2-7	10	TGTGCGATTGGGGAGACAGAGAAGTACTTC	CAIGETEKYF
TRBV11-2	.	.	TRBJ2-3	11	TGTGCCAGCAGCCCCCAAGATACGCAGTATTTT	CASSPQDTQYF
TRBV7-2	.	.	TRBJ1-1	14	TGTGCCAGCAGCTTAGGGCAGGAGAACACTGAAGCTTTCTTT	CASSLGQENTEAFF